A single sample is the source of the 5 T cell receptor beta chains below, sequenced in a study of T-cell reconstitution after alpha-beta-depleted transplantation in children. During its preparation, the TCRbeta library received unique molecular identifiers. TCRdb analysed the PCR reads with MiXCR anew, one entry per CDR3 protein. The table includes 490,000 or so distinct CDR3 sequences, 8% to 11% detected once. Sample: PBMCs, taken before TCRalphabeta/CD19-depleted stem cell transplant. The receptor set was obtained from a child aged 2 to 10 with inherited bone marrow failure, due to receive a stem cell transplant.

This chain uses TRBV10-3 with TRBJ2-3; 14 bases map to TRBD2. Germline V gene lookup returns CDR1 ENHRY and CDR2 SYGVKD. The CDR3 has 16 residues. Trimming removed 7 bases from V and 3 bases from J; junction bases left unmatched: 6. CDR3 region: CAITETSGRATDTQYF. CDR3 nucleotide sequence: TGTGCCATCACCGAGACTAGCGGGAGGGCGACAGATACGCAGTATTTT.

There are many counts of this clonotype. This rearrangement joins TRBV20-1 to TRBJ2-1; TRBD2 aligns across 11 bases. Germline V gene lookup returns CDR1 DFQATT and CDR2 SNEGSKA (reference sequence). This CDR3 has 14 amino acids. J gave up 3 bases and V 6 bases, and 4 bases lay outside the gene matches. The CDR3 loop reads CSAHTSGSYNEQFF. The CDR3 DNA reads as TGCAGTGCGCACACTAGCGGGAGCTACAATGAGCAGTTCTTC.

This clonotype was detected ten times or more. This sequence joins TRBV3-1 and TRBJ2-3, with 7 bases aligning to TRBD2. Germline V gene lookup returns CDR1 LGHDT and CDR2 YNNKEL (reference sequence). V was pared by 0 bases and J by 1 base, with 1 base of the junction left unmatched. The CDR3 consists of 15 residues. Here the CDR3 reads CASSQELAGTDTQYF. CDR3 nucleotides: TGTGCCAGCAGCCAAGAGCTAGCGGGCACAGATACGCAGTATTTT.

V is TRBV19 and J is TRBJ2-3, with TRBD1 matching over 7 bases. CDR3 length: 15 residues. V lost 5 bases and J lost 2; bases outside the gene matches: 7. The germline V gene has CDR1 LNHDA and CDR2 SQIVND (reference sequence). CDR3 nucleotide sequence: TGTGCCAGTAGTCTAACAGGGGTCTACACAGATACGCAGTATTTT. It translates to CASSLTGVYTDTQYF.

This clonotype was found a few times. V usage is TRBV20-1 and J usage is TRBJ1-5; D perhaps matches TRBD1 (5 bases). The germline gives CDR1 DFQATT, CDR2 SNEGSKA (reference sequence). This CDR3 comprises 11 residues. The CDR3 coding sequence is TGCCCCGGGAAGGGGAATCAGCCCCAGCATTTT. Protein product: CPGKGNQPQHF.